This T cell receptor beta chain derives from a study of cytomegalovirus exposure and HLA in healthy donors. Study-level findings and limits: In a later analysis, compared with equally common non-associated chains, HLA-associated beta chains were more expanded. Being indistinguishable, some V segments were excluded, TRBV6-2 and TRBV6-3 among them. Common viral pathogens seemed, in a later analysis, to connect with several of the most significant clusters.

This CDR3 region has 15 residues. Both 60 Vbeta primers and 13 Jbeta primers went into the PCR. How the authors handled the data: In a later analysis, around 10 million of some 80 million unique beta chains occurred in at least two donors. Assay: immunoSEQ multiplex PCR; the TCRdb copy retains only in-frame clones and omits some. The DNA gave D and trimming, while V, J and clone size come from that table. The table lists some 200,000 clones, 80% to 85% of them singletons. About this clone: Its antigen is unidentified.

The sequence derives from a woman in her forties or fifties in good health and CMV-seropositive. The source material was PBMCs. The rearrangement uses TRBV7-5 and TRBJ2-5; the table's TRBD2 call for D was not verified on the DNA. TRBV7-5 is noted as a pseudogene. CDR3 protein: CVRSSRLVPKETQYF. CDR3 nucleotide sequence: TGTGTCAGAAGCTCCCGACTAGTTCCCAAAGAGACCCAGTACTTC.